The text below deals with one TCR beta chain. Its antigen is not yet known. The sample holds no much larger clone one base away, and base qualities are not on file. The sample comes from a study of control samples from healthy donors and cancer patients (dated by TCRdb to 2020 to 2022). The library was produced with the immunoSEQ multiplex PCR assay. TCRdb's version of the immuneACCESS table is confined to in-frame rearrangements and falls short of the full clone set. An unresolved V gene accounts for under half of the shortfall where checked; the remainder is of unknown origin. The sample table records 350,000 to 450,000 clones; about 93% of these occur just once. Around 6.5% of the sample is in the top ten clones. The germline V gene (reference sequence) supplies CDR1 SGHKS and CDR2 YYEKEE. The CDR3 holds 16 amino acids from the cysteine to the phenylalanine. Only the CDR3 part of the read is kept: 48 bases, read in frame from the first base. Trimming removed 1 base from V and 3 bases from J; the gene matches leave 7 bases unexplained.

Sample: PBMCs. The rearrangement joined TRBV5-5 to TRBJ1-5, with 7 junctional bases fitting TRBD1. The sequence came from a man aged 35 to 55 with head and neck cancer. CDR3 protein: CASSLWAQGYNQPQHF. In nucleotide form, the sequence is TGTGCCAGCAGCTTGTGGGCACAGGGGTACAATCAGCCCCAGCATTTT.